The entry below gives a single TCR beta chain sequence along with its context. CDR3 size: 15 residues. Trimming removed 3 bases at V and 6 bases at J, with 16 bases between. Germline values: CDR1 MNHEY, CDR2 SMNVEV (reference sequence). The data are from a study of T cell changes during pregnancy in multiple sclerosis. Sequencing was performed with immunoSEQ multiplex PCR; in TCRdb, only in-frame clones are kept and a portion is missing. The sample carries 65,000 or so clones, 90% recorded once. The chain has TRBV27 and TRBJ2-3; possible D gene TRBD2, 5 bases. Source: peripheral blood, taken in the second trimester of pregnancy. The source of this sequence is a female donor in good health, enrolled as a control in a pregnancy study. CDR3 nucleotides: TGTGCCAGCAGTTTTTACGGACTGCCAACGGATACGCAGTATTTT. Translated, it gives CASSFYGLPTDTQYF.